This T cell receptor beta chain was sequenced for a study of blood T cell repertoires in COVID-19. CDR1 and CDR2 (germline): SGHRS, YFSETQ. CDR3 length: 15 amino acids. The trim removed 4 bases at V and 10 bases at J, leaving 7 bases unmatched. Sequenced by immunoSEQ multiplex PCR; TCRdb stores in-frame clones only, minus some. The sample carries roughly 250,000 clones, approximately 84% recorded once. V and J are TRBV5-1 and TRBJ1-6; 11 bases are a match to TRBD1. The sample taken for sequencing was PBMCs or T cells enriched from blood (not recorded which). The origin of this receptor is a woman between 40 and 50 years old with acute COVID-19. The CDR3 region is CASSKGQGVDSPLHF. The CDR3 DNA reads as TGCGCCAGCAGCAAGGGACAGGGGGTCGACTCACCCCTCCACTTT.